This note documents a single TCR beta chain sequence. The antigen remains undetermined. This sample is drawn from a study of cytomegalovirus exposure and HLA in healthy donors. Study-level information: In a later analysis, the roughly 130 validation repertoires were reported to have used the same platform as the 600 to 800 first-cohort repertoires. Study results and caveats: Overall, around 160 TCR beta chains were annotated as cytomegalovirus-associated. According to a later analysis, TCR clusters from the first cohort tended to co-occur in the 100 to 150 validation repertoires.

Repertoires were generated with immunoSEQ multiplex PCR, while TCRdb's copy carries only in-frame clones and drops some. The repertoire holds about 170,000 clones, with 80% to 90% as singletons. The sequence was collected from a young woman in good health and CMV-seronegative. The sample was PBMCs.

CDR3 sequence (DNA): TGTGCCAGCAGCTTAGGTACCGAGGGGACAGGCGATACGCAGTATTTT. Encoded protein: CASSLGTEGTGDTQYF. The chain couples TRBV7-6 to TRBJ2-3; 8 bases fit TRBD1. Germline V CDR1 and CDR2: SGHVS, FNYEAQ. CDR3 size: 16 residues. Trimming at V came to 1 base and at J to 6 bases, leaving 9 bases not matched to a gene.